A selection of T cell receptor beta chains follows, all from one sample in a study of T cells after yellow fever vaccination. A single record per CDR3 protein comes from TCRdb applying MiXCR to the 5' RACE reads. The data hold roughly 300,000 distinct CDR3 sequences, with approximately 7% observed a single time. The sequencing here drew on PBMCs, taken about 41 days after the first yellow fever vaccination. The source of these receptors is a man aged 18-30 years who received the YFV17D yellow fever vaccine. Each CDR3 is given with its conserved first and last residue. D genes are given only for firm matches.

J: TRBJ2-5; D: .; V: TRBV28; CDR3: CASSFTGTEGTQYF
J: TRBJ1-2; D: TRBD1; V: TRBV7-9; CDR3: CASSLGRTGEPFYGYTF
J: TRBJ1-1; D: TRBD1; V: TRBV4-2; CDR3: CASSQQGAGNTEAFF
J: TRBJ1-1; D: .; V: TRBV7-2; CDR3: CASSLTHLTVNTEAFF
J: TRBJ2-3; D: TRBD1; V: TRBV5-1; CDR3: CASRPTGGTDTQYF
J: TRBJ1-2; D: .; V: TRBV20-1; CDR3: CSARDTGGRGYTF
J: TRBJ1-2; D: .; V: TRBV6-5; CDR3: CASSYSGRVVGNYGYTF
J: TRBJ1-1; D: .; V: TRBV7-6; CDR3: CASSLPSVPGSLQNTEAFF
J: TRBJ2-5; D: .; V: TRBV13; CDR3: CASSYGAWGKGEETQYF
J: TRBJ2-7; D: TRBD2; V: TRBV5-6; CDR3: CASSSPSSGWVTYEQYF
J: TRBJ2-4; D: .; V: TRBV7-2; CDR3: CASSPGVKENIQYF
J: TRBJ1-1; D: .; V: TRBV9; CDR3: CASSVSGGGTETFF
J: TRBJ1-4; D: .; V: TRBV4-2; CDR3: CASSHERGAEEKLFF
J: TRBJ2-4; D: .; V: TRBV5-1; CDR3: CASSLEEGGIQYF
J: TRBJ1-1; D: .; V: TRBV13; CDR3: CASGDLAEEGSEAFF
J: TRBJ2-3; D: .; V: TRBV9; CDR3: CASSDGSYSTDTQYF
J: TRBJ2-5; D: .; V: TRBV7-9; CDR3: CASSLAQGLQETQYF
J: TRBJ2-7; D: .; V: TRBV3-1; CDR3: CASSAAGSYEQYF
J: TRBJ2-3; D: .; V: TRBV7-7; CDR3: CASSLGTGLDTQYF
J: TRBJ1-5; D: TRBD1; V: TRBV10-3; CDR3: CAISERQGNQPQHF